One and the same sample provided the 10 T cell receptor beta chains below, sequenced in a study of T cell changes during pregnancy in multiple sclerosis. Using immunoSEQ multiplex PCR, the repertoire was profiled, and TCRdb retains in-frame clones only, with some absent. The sample carries about 30,000 clones, more than 90% recorded once. The sample consisted of CD4+ T cells from peripheral blood mononuclear cells, taken in the second trimester of pregnancy. The receptor source for this set is a female donor in good health, enrolled as a control in a pregnancy study.

V is TRBV5-4 and J is TRBJ2-7; weak D call: TRBD1 (6 bases). The length of the CDR3 is 15 residues. Germline V CDR1 and CDR2: SGHNT, YYREEE (reference sequence). V gave up 1 base and J gave up 0 bases, with 11 bases separating them. The CDR3 DNA reads as TGTGCCAGCAGCTTGACAGGGCCCGGCTCCTACGAGCAGTACTTC. Amino acids: CASSLTGPGSYEQYF.

This rearrangement joins TRBV2 to TRBJ2-2, with 7 bases aligning to TRBD1. Per the germline V gene, CDR1 is SNHLY and CDR2 is FYNNEI. The CDR3 is 14 amino acids. Trimming took 6 bases from V and 2 from J; bases not matched to a gene: 3. The CDR3 coding sequence is TGTGCCAGCAGGGGGACAGACAACACCGGGGAGCTGTTTTTT. Translation: CASRGTDNTGELFF. Full variable domain (remainder filled in from reference TRBV2 and TRBJ2-2): EPEVTQTPSHQVTQMGQEVILRCVPISNHLYFYWYRQILGQKVEFLVSFYNNEISEKSEIFDDQFSVERPDGSNFTLKIRSTKLEDSAMYFCASRGTDNTGELFFGEGSRLTVL.

The chain couples TRBV6-6 to TRBJ1-1; TRBD1 might be the D (5 bases). Trimming pared 11 bases from V and 6 bases from J, leaving 22 bases between. Germline V lookup: CDR1 MNHNY, CDR2 SVGAGI (reference sequence). There are 14 residues in the CDR3. This CDR3 is CAGRTLPGGAEAFF. The CDR3, as DNA: TGTGCCGGGAGAACCCTACCCGGGGGGGCTGAAGCTTTCTTT.

This chain connects TRBV18 to TRBJ2-7; tentative D call: TRBD2 (5 bases). V lost 5 bases and J 2 bases, leaving 10 bases between the germline ends. There are 13 residues in the CDR3. CDR1 and CDR2 from the germline V gene are KGHSH and LQKENI. The CDR3 spells CASSSAGPYEQYF. The CDR3 nucleotides read TGTGCCAGCTCATCGGCGGGCCCCTACGAGCAGTACTTC.

CDR3 amino acids: CASSLVGPSTEAFF. CDR3 in DNA: TGCGCCAGCAGCTTGGTGGGCCCGAGCACTGAAGCTTTCTTT. The chain couples TRBV5-1 to TRBJ1-1; D gene uncertain. CDR1 is SGHRS, CDR2 YFSETQ, per germline. The CDR3 has 14 amino acids. The V and J ends lost 0 bases and 4 bases respectively, with 10 bases between them.

There are a few counts of this clone. The V and J genes are TRBV30 and TRBJ1-2; D is unresolved. The CDR3 runs 14 residues. Germline CDR1 GTSNPN, CDR2 SVGIG (reference sequence). The V end was cut by 4 bases, the J end by 0 bases, with 12 bases between. The CDR3 region has the DNA TGTGCCTGGATTCCGCGGTTAGCTAACTATGGCTACACCTTC. It is translated as CAWIPRLANYGYTF.

There are a few counts of this clone. CDR3: CASKGTASPLHF. CDR3 nucleotides: TGTGCCAGCAAAGGGACAGCGTCACCCCTCCACTTT. The rearrangement links TRBV6-1 to TRBJ1-6, with 7 bases lining up with TRBD1. After removal of 7 bases from V and 10 bases from J, the junction contained 4 bases not matched to a gene. Germline loops: CDR1 MNHNS, CDR2 SASEGT. CDR3 length: 12 residues.

The chain carries TRBV5-4 and TRBJ2-5, with 8 bases fitting TRBD1. Per the germline V gene, CDR1 is SGHNT and CDR2 is YYREEE (reference sequence). V dropped 5 bases and J dropped 4; count of bases not matched to a gene: 4. CDR3 size: 13 residues. The CDR3 DNA sequence: TGTGCCAGCAGGACAGGGGTCGGAGAGACCCAGTACTTC. This encodes CASRTGVGETQYF. Full variable domain (remainder filled in from reference TRBV5-4 and TRBJ2-5): ETGVTQSPTHLIKTRGQQVTLRCSSQSGHNTVSWYQQALGQGPQFIFQYYREEENGRGNFPPRFSGLQFPNYSSELNVNALELDDSALYLCASRTGVGETQYFGPGTRLLVL.

In DNA form, the CDR3 reads TGTGCCAGCAGCCCACCCGGACACCTCACTGAAGCTTTCTTT. It yields the protein CASSPPGHLTEAFF. The chain links TRBV5-6 to TRBJ1-1; weak D call: TRBD1 (5 bases). The V and J ends lost 4 bases and 4 bases respectively, with 14 bases between them. The CDR3 is made up of 14 amino acids. Germline assignment: CDR1 SGHDT and CDR2 YYEEEE.

The rearrangement links TRBV19 to TRBJ2-1; a weak D match, TRBD2 (6 bases). V was clipped by 3 bases and J by 7 bases, with 13 bases between them. Germline V CDR1 and CDR2: LNHDA, SQIVND (reference sequence). This CDR3 contains 14 residues. The CDR3 DNA reads as TGTGCCAGTAGTATTGTCGCGGGACCTAATGAGCAGTTCTTC. Its protein is CASSIVAGPNEQFF. Full variable domain (remainder filled in from reference TRBV19 and TRBJ2-1): DGGITQSPKYLFRKEGQNVTLSCEQNLNHDAMYWYRQDPGQGLRLIYYSQIVNDFQKGDIAEGYSVSREKKESFPLTVTSAQKNPTAFYLCASSIVAGPNEQFFGPGTRLTVL.